Listed below are T cell receptor beta chains from one sample, sequenced in a study of human T cells and chemical hapten exposure. In TCRdb, the RACE reads were re-called with MiXCR into one record per CDR3 protein. Of more than 55,000 distinct CDR3 sequences in the sample, around 10% were seen once. This specimen consisted of whole blood, obtained in connection with sensitization to the hapten diphenylcyclopropenone (DPC). Receptors were obtained from a woman aged 40 to 49 with alopecia areata. Some clones in this sample may be carry-over from other donors' samples. CDR3s include the opening cysteine and the closing phenylalanine or tryptophan.

V gene: TRBV3-1; CDR3 protein: CASSPLPRETQYF
V gene: TRBV11-1; CDR3 protein: CASSLKSGGRQSIQYF
V gene: TRBV6-5; CDR3 protein: CASSLGATIYEQYF
V gene: TRBV7-2; CDR3 protein: CASSLARADQETQYF
V gene: TRBV29-1; CDR3 protein: CSVEALTGPTTYEQYF
V gene: TRBV20-1; CDR3 protein: CSARIPSASYEQYF
V gene: TRBV7-9; CDR3 protein: CASSGGEGWNQPQHF
V gene: TRBV7-2; CDR3 protein: CASSLAGRPSPYTQYF
V gene: TRBV6-5; CDR3 protein: CASSRVRTGSSYEQYF
V gene: TRBV28; CDR3 protein: CASSLWVPRGRVGLDNEQFF
V gene: TRBV13; CDR3 protein: CASSSATYNEQFF
V gene: TRBV29-1; CDR3 protein: CSVAGTSGGETQYF
V gene: TRBV6-5; CDR3 protein: CASRPSGVGGYTF
V gene: TRBV20-1; CDR3 protein: CSAATSGGAESLNIQYF
V gene: TRBV12-3/TRBV12-4; CDR3 protein: CASSLGLAGADTQYF
V gene: TRBV6-5; CDR3 protein: CASSSEGAYNEQFF